The clone carrying this T cell receptor (beta chain) was detected only a few times. Antigen: not known. The sample originates from a study of identical twins. Study-level results: Memory repertoires lacked the insertion deficit that abundant cord blood beta clonotypes showed.

From the 5' RACE reads, TCRdb called clonotypes with MiXCR, one entry per CDR3 protein. The table lists 400,000 to 650,000 distinct CDR3 sequences, about 20% of them singletons. Germline CDR1 SEHNR, CDR2 FQNEAQ (reference sequence). V shed 3 bases and J shed 3 bases, with 10 bases lying between them. The CDR3 is 14 amino acids. This sample also appeared in a second study, on T cells expressing NK-cell markers. Turning to that study: From sorted CD3+CD56+NKG2C+, CD3+CD56+NKG2C- and CD3+CD56-NKG2C+ T cells came the TCR beta repertoires.

The sequence was obtained from a woman aged 18-29 years in good health. Material for sequencing was CD4+ T cells sorted from blood. This chain uses TRBV7-9 with TRBJ2-3, with a possible D match to TRBD2 (7 bases). CDR3 in amino acids: CASSFEGGTDTQYF. As DNA, the CDR3 is TGTGCCAGCAGCTTCGAGGGGGGGACAGATACGCAGTATTTT. Complete variable domain (other parts from reference TRBV7-9 and TRBJ2-3): DTGVSQNPRHKITKRGQNVTFRCDPISEHNRLYWYRQTLGQGPEFLTYFQNEAQLEKSRLLSDRFSAERPKGSFSTLEIQRTEQGDSAMYLCASSFEGGTDTQYFGPGTRLTVL.